The 2 T cell receptor beta chains below were found in one sample sequenced in a study of blood T cell repertoires in COVID-19. Some clones are missing from TCRdb's copy, which holds only in-frame ones; the method was immunoSEQ multiplex PCR. Among 120,000 or so clones listed, around 87% were seen once. Sequencing was done on a sample of peripheral blood. Receptors originate from a man aged 45-65 years with acute or convalescent COVID-19.

The chain is built from TRBV15 and TRBJ2-5, with TRBD2 matching over 9 bases. From germline, CDR1 is LNHNV and CDR2 YYDKDF (reference sequence). The CDR3 sequence is 15 residues long. V lost 3 bases, J lost 5 bases, and 7 bases stayed unmatched. As DNA, the CDR3 is TGTGCCACCAGCAGGGGCGGGAGGGGGACGGAGACCCAGTACTTC. Translation: CATSRGGRGTETQYF.

The V and J genes are TRBV12-5 and TRBJ2-3, with a possible D match to TRBD2 (6 bases). Germline V gene sequence: CDR1 LGHNT, CDR2 FRNRAP. The CDR3 consists of 16 residues. Between the trimmed V and J ends, which lost 3 bases and 4 bases, there was a span of 17 bases. CDR3 sequence reads: CASGFSLTRSSDTQYF. The CDR3 nucleotides read TGTGCTAGTGGTTTTTCCCTGACTAGGAGCTCAGATACGCAGTATTTT.